Listed below are T cell receptor beta chains from one sample, sequenced in a study of CD8 T cells in Susac syndrome. One entry per CDR3 protein, called by TCRdb with MiXCR from the immunoSEQ multiplex PCR reads. The top ten hold 0.095% to 0.1% of the sample, which has over 150,000 distinct CDR3 sequences, just under 95% seen once. The sample taken for sequencing was CD4+ T cells from PBMCs. Receptors originate from a human donor with Susac syndrome. The CDR3 runs from the conserved cysteine through the conserved F or W. Each record gives: clone size, J gene, V gene, D gene, CDR3 DNA, CDR3 protein. A D gene is named only where the DNA matches it firmly. Some rows mark clone size as missing; the rest say once, few, many or name a class of expanded clone.

>.|TRBJ2-1|TRBV7-9|TRBD2
TGTGCCAGCAGCTCGCAGACTAGCGGGGGGTTCAGCGAGCAGTTCTTC
CASSSQTSGGFSEQFF
>.|TRBJ1-2|TRBV6-5|.
TGTGCCAGCAGTTCCCGAGTCACCGGTGGCTACACCTTC
CASSSRVTGGYTF
>.|TRBJ2-6|TRBV20-1|TRBD1
TGCAGTGCTAGATCCCACAGGGGATCTGGGGCCAACGTCCTGACTTTC
CSARSHRGSGANVLTF
>.|TRBJ1-2|TRBV20-1|.
TGCAGTGCTCCGCCCGATCGTAACTATGGCTACACCTTC
CSAPPDRNYGYTF
>.|TRBJ1-1|TRBV6-2/TRBV6-3|TRBD1
TGTGCCAGCAGTCCAGGACAGGGTTTAGTTGCTGAAGCTTTCTTT
CASSPGQGLVAEAFF
>.|TRBJ2-5|TRBV18|TRBD2
TGTGCCAGCTCGACCCTGGCGGGGGACCGGGAGACCCAGTACTTC
CASSTLAGDRETQYF
>once|TRBJ2-1|TRBV12-3/TRBV12-4|TRBD2
TGTGCCAGCAGGGGACACCCGGGACTAGCGGGACCAATCTCCTACAATGAGCAGTTCTTC
CASRGHPGLAGPISYNEQFF
>.|TRBJ2-3|TRBV7-2|.
TGTGCCAGCAGCCCGACTAGGACCACAGATACGCAGTATTTT
CASSPTRTTDTQYF
>.|TRBJ1-2|TRBV3-1|TRBD1
TGTGCCAGCAGCCAAACTAGCAGGGGGCGCTTCTATGGCTACACCTTC
CASSQTSRGRFYGYTF
>.|TRBJ2-7|TRBV18|.
TGTGCCAGCTCACGGCTAGCCGAAGCCTACGAGCAGTACTTC
CASSRLAEAYEQYF
>once|TRBJ2-1|TRBV11-2|TRBD2
TGTGCCAGCAGCTTCTCATCCGGGACTAGCGGGAGTCTCGAGCAGTTCTTC
CASSFSSGTSGSLEQFF
>.|TRBJ2-5|TRBV6-5|.
TGTGCCAGCAAGAATAATCACGGGGTCCAAGAGACCCAGTACTTC
CASKNNHGVQETQYF
>.|TRBJ2-1|TRBV20-1|TRBD2
TGCAGTGCTAGGGCATGGCGGGGGGCCTACAATGAGCAGTTCTTC
CSARAWRGAYNEQFF
>.|TRBJ1-5|TRBV30|TRBD1
TGTGCCTGGGGGGATAGACAGGGCGGGTCCCAGCATTTT
CAWGDRQGGSQHF
>.|TRBJ1-1|TRBV4-3|TRBD1
TGCGCCAGCAGCCAAGTGACTGACCCAAGGGACAGCGTCTTATCTGAAGCTTTCTTT
CASSQVTDPRDSVLSEAFF
>.|TRBJ1-6|TRBV15|TRBD1
TGTGCCACCAGCAGAACAGGGGATGCTTCACCCCTCCACTTT
CATSRTGDASPLHF